The 29 T cell receptor beta chains in this list originate from one sample, sequenced in a study of T cell responses to AZD1222 COVID-19 vaccine. The table came from immunoSEQ multiplex PCR; TCRdb's copy has only in-frame clones and leaves some out. The repertoire holds about 57,000 clones, with over 75% as singletons. The sequenced sample was peripheral blood, obtained on day 0 of AZD1222 vaccination. The receptors were gathered from an adult in good health.

This sequence joins TRBV11-3 and TRBJ2-2; 8 nucleotides align to TRBD1. The germline V gene encodes CDR1 SGHNT and CDR2 YENEEA. The length of the CDR3 is 15 residues. The V segment lost 4 bases and the J segment 5 bases; nucleotides outside the gene matches: 6. The CDR3 coding sequence is TGTGCCAGCAGCTGGGGGACAGGTGTTACCGGGGAGCTGTTTTTT. As protein: CASSWGTGVTGELFF.

J is TRBJ1-6 and V is TRBV10-2, with 12 bases aligning to TRBD1. V shed 5 bases and J 8 bases; nucleotides not matched to a gene: 10. CDR1 is WSHSY and CDR2 is SAAADI in the germline V gene. This CDR3 region has 17 residues. The CDR3 nucleotides read TGCGCCAGCAGTTCCGGGACAGGGGGCGCGGTAGATTCACCCCTCCACTTT. Translation gives CASSSGTGGAVDSPLHF.

The V call is TRBV2, the J call TRBJ1-4; possible D gene TRBD1, 5 bases. There are 15 residues in the CDR3. V was trimmed by 1 base and J by 4 bases, leaving 10 bases between them. Germline assignment: CDR1 SNHLY and CDR2 FYNNEI. As DNA, the CDR3 is TGTGCCAGCAGTGAAGAGGGGATTAATAATGAAAAACTGTTTTTT. Protein sequence: CASSEEGINNEKLFF.

The rearrangement uses TRBV27 and TRBJ1-1, with 7 bases matching TRBD1. Germline CDR1 is MNHEY and CDR2 is SMNVEV (reference sequence). V shed 7 bases and J 5 bases; nucleotides not matched to a gene: 7. The CDR3 contains 13 residues. The CDR3 protein is CASKVSGGTEAFF. CDR3 nucleotides: TGTGCCAGCAAAGTATCAGGGGGGACTGAAGCTTTCTTT.

This clone was seen a handful of times. The J gene is TRBJ1-2, the V gene TRBV11-1, with TRBD1 as a possible D gene (6 bases). The CDR3 consists of 15 residues. Germline V gene lookup returns CDR1 SGHAT and CDR2 FQDESV (reference sequence). Trimming removed 5 bases at V and 6 bases at J, with 19 bases between. In nucleotides, the CDR3 is TGTGCCAGCAGCCTCGCTAGGGGGATTATTGATGGCTACACCTTC. As protein: CASSLARGIIDGYTF.

This clone has just one count. This chain links TRBV7-2 with TRBJ2-1; D is perhaps TRBD1 (6 bases). Germline CDR1 reads SGHTA; CDR2 reads FQGNSA. Between the trimmed V and J ends, which lost 1 base and 3 bases, there was a span of 10 bases. This CDR3 region has 15 residues. The CDR3 DNA follows: TGTGCCAGCAGCTTAGTGGGGGCCCTCTACAATGAGCAGTTCTTC. It yields the protein CASSLVGALYNEQFF.

This clone turned up a few times. The CDR3 spells CASSLVGQGANYEQYF. The CDR3 DNA reads as TGTGCCAGCAGCTTGGTGGGACAGGGGGCGAACTACGAGCAGTACTTC. J is TRBJ2-7 and V is TRBV5-6; TRBD1 matches at 12 bases. The CDR3 contains 16 residues. CDR1 and CDR2 (germline): SGHDT, YYEEEE. V lost 0 bases to trimming and J lost 3 bases; unmatched junction nucleotides: 4.

The chain uses TRBV19 and TRBJ2-7; D is ambiguous. CDR1 and CDR2 from the germline V gene are LNHDA and SQIVND (reference sequence). This CDR3 contains 14 residues. V was clipped by 6 bases and J by 5 bases, with 17 bases between them. The CDR3 spells CASRYRAGNDEQYF. CDR3 bases: TGTGCCAGTAGATACCGGGCTGGCAATGACGAGCAGTACTTC.

This clone has just one count. This sequence joins TRBV29-1 and TRBJ2-7, with TRBD1 matching over 10 bases. V gave up 3 bases and J gave up 6 bases; unmatched junction bases: 8. This CDR3 has 14 residues. The germline gives CDR1 SQVTM, CDR2 ANQGSEA. CDR3 sequence reads: CSVEGTGEVGEQYF. In DNA, the CDR3 is TGCAGCGTTGAGGGGACAGGGGAGGTAGGCGAGCAGTACTTC.

V usage is TRBV7-3 and J usage is TRBJ2-1, with 10 bases aligning to TRBD1. Germline V gives CDR1 SGHTA, CDR2 FQGTGA. The trim removed 6 bases at V and 5 bases at J, leaving 4 bases unmatched. The CDR3 runs to 14 residues. CDR3 in amino acids: CASSRDRGNNEQFF. The CDR3 DNA is TGTGCCAGCAGTCGGGACAGGGGCAACAATGAGCAGTTCTTC.

The chain couples TRBV28 to TRBJ1-2; D gene ambiguous. There are 14 residues in the CDR3. The germline CDR1 and CDR2 sequences are MDHEN and SYDVKM. V was trimmed by 7 bases and J by 3 bases, leaving 15 bases between them. DNA of the CDR3: TGTGCCAGCATCAGTAACGCGGGGTACTATGGCTACACCTTC. Its translation is CASISNAGYYGYTF.

This clone showed up just a few times. This sequence joins TRBV9 and TRBJ1-1; D remains unclear. The CDR3 spans 16 residues. V lost 1 base and J lost 6, with 19 bases in between. The germline V gene encodes CDR1 SGDLS and CDR2 YYNGEE. The CDR3 DNA follows: TGTGCCAGCAGCGTATTTGACCGCACTACGAGGGCTGAAGCTTTCTTT. Its translation is CASSVFDRTTRAEAFF.

This chain uses TRBV6-5 with TRBJ1-6; D gene uncertain. The germline gives CDR1 MNHEY, CDR2 SVGAGI. Trimming removed 9 bases from V and 5 bases from J, with 17 bases in between. This CDR3 has 15 amino acids. This CDR3 is CASTGPPGNNSPLHF. The CDR3 nucleotides are TGTGCCAGTACCGGGCCCCCGGGAAATAATTCACCCCTCCACTTT.

The chain carries TRBV13 and TRBJ2-5, with D perhaps given as TRBD1 or TRBD2 (5 bases each). CDR1 and CDR2 from the germline V gene are PRHDT and FYEKMQ (reference sequence). V gave up 5 bases and J gave up 2 bases, with 12 bases separating them. There are 14 residues in the CDR3. The CDR3: CASSDRDDQETQYF. Written as DNA, the CDR3 is TGTGCCAGCAGCGACCGGGACGATCAAGAGACCCAGTACTTC.

This chain connects TRBV21-1 to TRBJ2-7; the D segment call TRBD2 is taken from the table without a DNA check. TRBV21-1 is tagged as a pseudogene. CDR3 length equals 16 residues. The CDR3 protein is CASSKRRLLGGREQYF. CDR3 sequence (DNA): TGTGCCAGCAGCAAACGCCGATTATTGGGGGGGCGCGAGCAGTACTTC.

The gene calls are TRBV30 and TRBJ1-1; 7 positions agree with TRBD1. J was trimmed by 0 bases and V by 6 bases; bases with no gene match: 7. Germline lookup yields CDR1 GTSNPN and CDR2 SVGIG (reference sequence). CDR3 size: 14 residues. The CDR3 coding sequence is TGTGCCTGTAGGACAGGACAAATGAACACTGAAGCTTTCTTT. Translated, it gives CACRTGQMNTEAFF.

The V call is TRBV6-5, the J call TRBJ1-6; D possibly corresponds to TRBD1 (5 bases). V shed 5 bases and J shed 8 bases, with 10 bases lying between them. This CDR3 has 13 amino acids. Germline loops: CDR1 MNHEY, CDR2 SVGAGI. CDR3 DNA: TGTGCCAGCAGTAAACCGACAGATTCACCCCTCCACTTT. The encoded protein is CASSKPTDSPLHF.

V usage is TRBV7-2 and J usage is TRBJ2-2; 8 nucleotides agree with TRBD1. Germline V lookup: CDR1 SGHTA, CDR2 FQGNSA. There are 15 residues in the CDR3. The J segment lost 4 bases and the V segment lost 6 bases, leaving 7 bases of the junction unmatched. DNA of the CDR3: TGTGCCAGCAGTGGGACAGGTCAACTCACCGGGGAGCTGTTTTTT. Protein sequence: CASSGTGQLTGELFF.

The rearrangement links TRBV6-5 to TRBJ1-1; TRBD1 is a possible D gene (5 bases). Germline V gives CDR1 MNHEY, CDR2 SVGAGI. CDR3 length: 13 residues. Trimming stripped 7 bases from V and 8 bases from J, with 17 bases between. CDR3 loop: CASNFLGTPEAFF. As DNA, the CDR3 is TGTGCCAGCAACTTCCTTGGGACGCCAGAAGCTTTCTTT.

J is TRBJ2-7 and V is TRBV7-3, with D tentatively TRBD1 (6 bases). From germline, CDR1 is SGHTA and CDR2 FQGTGA. The CDR3 extends over 15 amino acids. The V gene lost 3 bases and the J gene lost 2 bases, with 14 bases spanning the gap. The CDR3, as DNA: TGTGCCAGCAGCTTCGGGACACTTGACCCCTACGAGCAGTACTTC. Protein sequence: CASSFGTLDPYEQYF. The full variable domain, in which reference TRBV7-3 and TRBJ2-7 provide the parts outside the CDR3, is GAGVSQTPSNKVTEKGKYVELRCDPISGHTALYWYRQSLGQGPEFLIYFQGTGAADDSGLPNDRFFAVRPEGSVSTLKIQRTERGDSAVYLCASSFGTLDPYEQYFGPGTRLTVT.

This chain uses TRBV5-6 with TRBJ1-2, with 10 bases aligning to TRBD1. Germline trimming cut 3 bases from V and 4 bases from J; bases unmatched to any gene: 3. The CDR3 is 14 residues long. Per germline, CDR1 SGHDT and CDR2 YYEEEE. CDR3 in amino acids: CASSSWDRGYGYTF. The CDR3 nucleotides are TGTGCCAGCAGCTCGTGGGACAGGGGCTATGGCTACACCTTC. Variable domain in full (rest from reference TRBV5-6 and TRBJ1-2): DAGVTQSPTHLIKTRGQQVTLRCSPKSGHDTVSWYQQALGQGPQFIFQYYEEEERQRGNFPDRFSGHQFPNYSSELNVNALLLGDSALYLCASSSWDRGYGYTFGSGTRLTVV.

A note on this clone: Additional DNA sequences in this sample encode the identical CDR3. This chain joins TRBV30 and TRBJ1-5; tentatively, D is TRBD1 (5 bases). This CDR3 region has 13 residues. Germline CDR1 GTSNPN, CDR2 SVGIG (reference sequence). The ends were cut back, 5 bases at V and 1 base at J, with 9 bases in the middle. CDR3 residues: CAWGAGSNQPQHF. The CDR3 DNA reads as TGTGCCTGGGGAGCAGGGAGCAATCAGCCCCAGCATTTT.

V usage is TRBV5-4 and J usage is TRBJ2-2; perhaps TRBD1 as D (6 bases). The germline V and J ends were trimmed by 4 bases and 6 bases, with 10 bases remaining between them. Germline V gives CDR1 SGHNT, CDR2 YYREEE (reference sequence). This CDR3 comprises 13 residues. CDR3 coding DNA: TGTGCCAGCAGCCTTCGACAGGCCGGGGAGCTGTTTTTT. Encoded protein: CASSLRQAGELFF.

The J gene is TRBJ2-7, the V gene TRBV6-5; D might be TRBD2 (6 bases). V shed 4 bases and J shed 0 bases, with 13 bases lying between them. The CDR3 runs to 15 residues. CDR1 is MNHEY, CDR2 SVGAGI, per germline. The DNA for the CDR3 is TGTGCCAGCAGTTTCGGGGGACTGAGCTCCTACGAGCAGTACTTC. Translation: CASSFGGLSSYEQYF.

CDR3 sequence: CASSLSDRAYEQYF. The CDR3 DNA reads as TGTGCCAGCAGCTTATCGGACAGGGCCTACGAGCAGTACTTC. The chain joins TRBV5-4 to TRBJ2-7; 8 bases match TRBD1. The CDR3 runs 14 residues. V gave up 2 bases and J gave up 2 bases; unmatched junction bases: 3. Germline V gene sequence: CDR1 SGHNT, CDR2 YYREEE (reference sequence).

This clone appeared once. The V gene is TRBV4-2, the J gene TRBJ2-5; D possibly matches TRBD1 or TRBD2 (6 bases each). Trimming pared 6 bases from V and 5 bases from J, leaving 22 bases between. This CDR3 has 16 amino acids. Germline V lookup: CDR1 LGHNA, CDR2 YNFKEQ. CDR3 sequence reads: CASSPFGGPRVETQYF. The CDR3 DNA sequence: TGTGCCAGCAGTCCTTTCGGGGGCCCGCGGGTGGAGACCCAGTACTTC.

This clone appeared once. The chain links TRBV7-2 to TRBJ2-6; D is uncertain. Germline-derived CDR1 and CDR2 are SGHTA and FQGNSA. This CDR3 region has 14 residues. V lost 4 bases and J 5 bases, leaving 9 bases between the germline ends. CDR3 nucleotide sequence: TGTGCCAGCAGCTCGGTCGGCAGGGCCAACGTCCTGACTTTC. As protein: CASSSVGRANVLTF.

CDR3 DNA sequence: TGTGCCAGCAGTGCAGCAGGCCCCAACTATGGCTACACCTTC. This encodes CASSAAGPNYGYTF. The chain recombines TRBV2 with TRBJ1-2; D remains unclear. CDR1 and CDR2 (germline): SNHLY, FYNNEI. The length of the CDR3 is 14 residues. Trimming stripped 4 bases from V and 2 bases from J, with 11 bases between.

V gene TRBV10-3 combines with J gene TRBJ2-3; TRBD2 agrees at 7 bases. CDR1 and CDR2 (germline): ENHRY, SYGVKD. This CDR3 is 14 amino acids long. V lost 6 bases to trimming and J lost 5 bases; unmatched junction nucleotides: 8. CDR3 nucleotide sequence: TGTGCCATCAGCTGGGGGGGAGGGGAAGATACGCAGTATTTT. Translation gives CAISWGGGEDTQYF.